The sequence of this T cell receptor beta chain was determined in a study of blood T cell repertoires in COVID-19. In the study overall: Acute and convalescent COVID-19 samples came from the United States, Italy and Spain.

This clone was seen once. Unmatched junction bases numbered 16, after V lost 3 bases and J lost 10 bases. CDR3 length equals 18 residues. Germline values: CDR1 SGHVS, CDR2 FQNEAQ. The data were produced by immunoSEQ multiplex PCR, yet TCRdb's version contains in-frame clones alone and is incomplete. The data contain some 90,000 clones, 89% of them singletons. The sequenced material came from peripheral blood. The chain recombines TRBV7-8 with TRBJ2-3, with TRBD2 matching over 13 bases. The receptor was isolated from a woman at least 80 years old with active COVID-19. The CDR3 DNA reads TGTGCCAGCAGCTTTCTCCGGTGGGGACTAGCGGGACCTCGGGCGCAGTATTTT. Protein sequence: CASSFLRWGLAGPRAQYF.